This T cell receptor beta chain was identified in a study of blood T cell repertoires in COVID-19. Study context: Spain, Italy and the United States supplied samples that represented acute and convalescent COVID-19. PBMCs, B-cell-depleted T cells, or T cells were the source of the cDNA or gDNA that made up the material.

Original methodology: How many nucleated cells were present was estimated from reference gene primer amplification. The table came from immunoSEQ multiplex PCR; TCRdb's copy has only in-frame clones and leaves some out. Clone size and the V and J calls come from that table; the DNA yielded D and trimming. The table shows about 110,000 clones, with 84% occurring only once. Germline V gives CDR1 MNHEY, CDR2 SMNVEV (reference sequence). V dropped 3 bases and J dropped 4; count of bases not matched to a gene: 3. The CDR3 is 14 residues long. V usage is TRBV27 and J usage is TRBJ1-2; 9 nucleotides match TRBD1. The sequencing input was peripheral blood. This clonotype was sampled from a human donor in a cohort sampled during active COVID-19. CDR3 region: CASSLTGGTYGYTF. For the CDR3, the DNA is TGTGCCAGCAGTTTGACAGGGGGGACCTATGGCTACACCTTC.